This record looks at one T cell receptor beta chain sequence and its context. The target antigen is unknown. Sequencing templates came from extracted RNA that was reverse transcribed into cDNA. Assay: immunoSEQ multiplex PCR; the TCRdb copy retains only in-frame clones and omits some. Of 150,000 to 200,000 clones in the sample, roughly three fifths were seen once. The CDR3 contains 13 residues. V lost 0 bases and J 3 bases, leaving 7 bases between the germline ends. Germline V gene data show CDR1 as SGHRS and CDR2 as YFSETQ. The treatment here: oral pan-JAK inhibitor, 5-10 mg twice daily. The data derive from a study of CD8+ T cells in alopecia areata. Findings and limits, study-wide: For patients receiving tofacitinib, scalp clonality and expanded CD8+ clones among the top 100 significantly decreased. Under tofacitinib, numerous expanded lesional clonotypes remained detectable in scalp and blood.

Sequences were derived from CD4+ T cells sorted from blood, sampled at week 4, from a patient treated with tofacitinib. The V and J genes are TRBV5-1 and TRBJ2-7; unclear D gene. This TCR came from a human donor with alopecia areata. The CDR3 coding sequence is TGCGCCAGCAGCTTGGTACTCGGCTACGAGCAGTACTTC. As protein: CASSLVLGYEQYF.